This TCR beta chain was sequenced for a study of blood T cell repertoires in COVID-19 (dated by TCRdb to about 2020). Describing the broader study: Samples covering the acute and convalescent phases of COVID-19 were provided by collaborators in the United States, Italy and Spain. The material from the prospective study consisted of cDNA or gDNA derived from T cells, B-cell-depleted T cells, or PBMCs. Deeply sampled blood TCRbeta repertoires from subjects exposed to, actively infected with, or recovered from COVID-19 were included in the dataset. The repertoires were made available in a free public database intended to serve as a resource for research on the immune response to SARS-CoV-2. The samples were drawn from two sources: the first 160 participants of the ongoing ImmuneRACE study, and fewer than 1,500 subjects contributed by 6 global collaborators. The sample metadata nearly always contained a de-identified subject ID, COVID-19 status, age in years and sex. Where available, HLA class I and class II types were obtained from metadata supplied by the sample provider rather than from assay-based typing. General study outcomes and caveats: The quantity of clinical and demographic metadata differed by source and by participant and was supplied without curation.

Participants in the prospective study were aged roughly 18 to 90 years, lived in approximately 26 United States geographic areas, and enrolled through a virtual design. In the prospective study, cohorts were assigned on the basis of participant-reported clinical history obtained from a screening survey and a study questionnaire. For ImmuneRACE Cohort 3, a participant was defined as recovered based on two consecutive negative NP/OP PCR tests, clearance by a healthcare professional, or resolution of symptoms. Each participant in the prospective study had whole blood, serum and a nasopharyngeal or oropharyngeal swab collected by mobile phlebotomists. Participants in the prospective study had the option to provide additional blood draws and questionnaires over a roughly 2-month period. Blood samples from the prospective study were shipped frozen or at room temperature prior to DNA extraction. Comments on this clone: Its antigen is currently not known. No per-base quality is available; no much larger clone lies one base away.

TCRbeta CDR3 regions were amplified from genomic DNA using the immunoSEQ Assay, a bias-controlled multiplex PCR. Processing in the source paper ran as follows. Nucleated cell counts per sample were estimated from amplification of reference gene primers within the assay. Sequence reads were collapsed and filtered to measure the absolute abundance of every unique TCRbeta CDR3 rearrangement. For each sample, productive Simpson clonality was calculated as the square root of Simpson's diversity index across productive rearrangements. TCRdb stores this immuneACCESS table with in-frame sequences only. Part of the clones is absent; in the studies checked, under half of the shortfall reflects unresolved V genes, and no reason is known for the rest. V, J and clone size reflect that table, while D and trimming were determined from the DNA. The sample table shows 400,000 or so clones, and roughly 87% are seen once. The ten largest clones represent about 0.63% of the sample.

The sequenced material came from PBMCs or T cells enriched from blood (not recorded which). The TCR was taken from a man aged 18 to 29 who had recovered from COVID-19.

The CDR3 protein sequence reads: CASSLGGGSSYEQYF. Read as DNA, the sequence is TGTGCCAGCAGTTTAGGGGGGGGGAGCTCCTACGAGCAGTACTTC. This chain is built from TRBV28 and TRBJ2-7, with 7 central nucleotides matching TRBD2. Reading the germline V gene gives CDR1 MDHEN and CDR2 SYDVKM. The CDR3 numbers 15 residues from cysteine through phenylalanine. The kept DNA is CDR3 alone, 45 bases in frame from the first base. V lost 2 bases and J lost 0 bases, and the count of bases not matched to a germline gene is 4.